Listed below are T cell receptor beta chains from one sample, sequenced in a study of T-cell memory formation after mild COVID-19. TCRdb passed the 5' RACE reads through MiXCR, listing each CDR3 protein once. The sample records over 300,000 distinct CDR3 sequences, 20% to 25% being singletons. Sequenced material: PBMCs or a T cell subset sorted from them (not recorded which). Receptors were obtained from a young man who had mild COVID-19 (a few samples of this study predate the infection). Cell type and time point are not known. CDR3s include the opening cysteine and the closing phenylalanine or tryptophan. The order of the fields is J gene, V gene, D gene, clone size, CDR3 protein, CDR3 DNA. The D gene is left open where the match is weak. Expanded clones get a size class; other rows say once, few or many, or leave the size out.

J gene: TRBJ2-3
V gene: TRBV5-4
D gene: .
clone size: .
CDR3 protein: CASSLKPYTDTQYF
CDR3 DNA: TGTGCCAGCAGCTTGAAGCCGTACACAGATACGCAGTATTTT

J gene: TRBJ2-5
V gene: TRBV5-1
D gene: TRBD2
clone size: .
CDR3 protein: CASSLAQIAGVIQETQYF
CDR3 DNA: TGCGCCAGCAGCTTGGCCCAGATAGCGGGGGTGATCCAAGAGACCCAGTACTTC

J gene: TRBJ1-5
V gene: TRBV6-6
D gene: .
clone size: few
CDR3 protein: CASSYSKVRGQPQHF
CDR3 DNA: TGTGCCAGCAGTTACTCGAAGGTTAGGGGGCAGCCCCAGCATTTT

J gene: TRBJ2-7
V gene: TRBV15
D gene: .
clone size: few
CDR3 protein: CATSRGGEQYF
CDR3 DNA: TGTGCCACCAGCAGGGGCGGCGAGCAGTACTTC

J gene: TRBJ1-2
V gene: TRBV7-8
D gene: .
clone size: few
CDR3 protein: CASTYNSGGRYYGYTF
CDR3 DNA: TGTGCCAGCACCTACAACTCGGGGGGCCGGTACTATGGCTACACCTTC

J gene: TRBJ2-7
V gene: TRBV3-2
D gene: .
clone size: .
CDR3 protein: CASSQDPRGGSYEQYF
CDR3 DNA: TGTGCCAGCAGCCAAGATCCCAGAGGTGGTTCCTACGAGCAGTACTTC

J gene: TRBJ2-5
V gene: TRBV20-1
D gene: .
clone size: .
CDR3 protein: CSARDGVPEQTQYF
CDR3 DNA: TGCAGTGCTAGAGATGGGGTACCCGAGCAGACCCAGTACTTC

J gene: TRBJ1-1
V gene: TRBV27
D gene: .
clone size: .
CDR3 protein: CASRVGNTEAFF
CDR3 DNA: TGTGCCAGCAGGGTCGGGAACACTGAAGCTTTCTTT

J gene: TRBJ1-4
V gene: TRBV7-6
D gene: .
clone size: many
CDR3 protein: CASSLGGFNEKLFF
CDR3 DNA: TGTGCCAGCAGCTTGGGCGGGTTTAATGAAAAACTGTTTTTT

J gene: TRBJ2-2
V gene: TRBV12-3/TRBV12-4
D gene: .
clone size: many
CDR3 protein: CASSLQGTMFVAGELFF
CDR3 DNA: TGTGCCAGCAGTTTGCAGGGGACGATGTTTGTTGCCGGGGAGCTGTTTTTT

J gene: TRBJ1-6
V gene: TRBV7-8
D gene: TRBD1
clone size: once
CDR3 protein: CAISLEMPGTGNSPLHF
CDR3 DNA: TGTGCCATCAGCTTAGAAATGCCCGGGACAGGGAATTCACCCCTCCACTTT

J gene: TRBJ2-2
V gene: TRBV6-5
D gene: .
clone size: .
CDR3 protein: CASSYGVQPHTGELFF
CDR3 DNA: TGTGCCAGCAGTTACGGGGTCCAACCCCACACCGGGGAGCTGTTTTTT

J gene: TRBJ2-1
V gene: TRBV20-1
D gene: TRBD1
clone size: few
CDR3 protein: CSARRTGGYNEQFF
CDR3 DNA: TGCAGTGCTCGCCGGACAGGGGGGTACAATGAGCAGTTCTTC

J gene: TRBJ2-7
V gene: TRBV10-3
D gene: .
clone size: .
CDR3 protein: CAISEGHDYEQYF
CDR3 DNA: TGTGCCATCAGTGAAGGGCACGACTACGAGCAGTACTTC

J gene: TRBJ2-1
V gene: TRBV7-9
D gene: .
clone size: few
CDR3 protein: CASSRPGDGMNEQFF
CDR3 DNA: TGTGCCAGCAGCCGCCCCGGGGACGGCATGAATGAGCAGTTCTTC

J gene: TRBJ1-4
V gene: TRBV24-1
D gene: .
clone size: .
CDR3 protein: CATSERDEKLFF
CDR3 DNA: TGTGCCACCAGTGAACGGGATGAAAAACTGTTTTTT

J gene: TRBJ2-7
V gene: TRBV7-8
D gene: .
clone size: .
CDR3 protein: CASSLQGGTYEQYF
CDR3 DNA: TGTGCCAGCAGCTTACAGGGGGGAACCTACGAGCAGTACTTC

J gene: TRBJ1-6
V gene: TRBV5-1
D gene: .
clone size: .
CDR3 protein: CASSLGRDHNSPLHF
CDR3 DNA: TGCGCCAGCAGCTTGGGCCGGGACCATAATTCACCCCTCCACTTT

J gene: TRBJ2-3
V gene: TRBV7-2
D gene: TRBD2
clone size: .
CDR3 protein: CASRLTRGGQDTQYF
CDR3 DNA: TGTGCCAGCAGACTAACGCGGGGGGGCCAAGATACGCAGTATTTT

J gene: TRBJ2-1
V gene: TRBV7-2
D gene: TRBD1
clone size: .
CDR3 protein: CASSSGQGAGNEQFF
CDR3 DNA: TGTGCCAGCAGCTCGGGACAGGGGGCGGGCAATGAGCAGTTCTTC

J gene: TRBJ2-5
V gene: TRBV5-1
D gene: TRBD1
clone size: few
CDR3 protein: CASSPWGQDQETQYF
CDR3 DNA: TGCGCCAGCAGCCCTTGGGGACAGGACCAAGAGACCCAGTACTTC

J gene: TRBJ2-1
V gene: TRBV11-2
D gene: TRBD2
clone size: .
CDR3 protein: CASSLDKRGRNEQFF
CDR3 DNA: TGTGCCAGCAGCTTAGATAAGCGGGGGAGGAATGAGCAGTTCTTC

J gene: TRBJ2-3
V gene: TRBV24-1
D gene: TRBD2
clone size: many
CDR3 protein: CATSETTSGGSRTDTQYF
CDR3 DNA: TGTGCCACCAGTGAAACGACTAGCGGGGGATCCCGCACAGATACGCAGTATTTT

J gene: TRBJ2-7
V gene: TRBV10-3
D gene: .
clone size: many
CDR3 protein: CAITDTRPEEQYF
CDR3 DNA: TGTGCCATCACGGACACCCGTCCGGAAGAGCAGTACTTC

J gene: TRBJ1-6
V gene: TRBV3-1
D gene: .
clone size: few
CDR3 protein: CASSQVFGSPLHF
CDR3 DNA: TGTGCCAGCAGCCAAGTGTTTGGTTCACCCCTCCACTTT

J gene: TRBJ2-7
V gene: TRBV7-9
D gene: TRBD2
clone size: .
CDR3 protein: CASSPGREAYF
CDR3 DNA: TGTGCCAGCAGCCCGGGCCGGGAGGCGTACTTC

J gene: TRBJ2-5
V gene: TRBV9
D gene: TRBD2
clone size: .
CDR3 protein: CASSASGAETQYF
CDR3 DNA: TGTGCCAGCAGCGCTAGCGGGGCGGAGACCCAGTACTTC

J gene: TRBJ2-7
V gene: TRBV20-1
D gene: .
clone size: few
CDR3 protein: CSAPSVDKEQYF
CDR3 DNA: TGCAGTGCTCCCTCTGTGGATAAAGAGCAGTACTTC

J gene: TRBJ2-1
V gene: TRBV5-1
D gene: TRBD2
clone size: .
CDR3 protein: CASSLAGGALNEQFF
CDR3 DNA: TGCGCCAGCAGCTTGGCCGGGGGGGCCCTCAATGAGCAGTTCTTC

J gene: TRBJ1-5
V gene: TRBV7-2
D gene: .
clone size: .
CDR3 protein: CASSSYSSNQPQHF
CDR3 DNA: TGTGCCAGCAGCTCGTACTCTAGCAATCAGCCCCAGCATTTT

J gene: TRBJ2-3
V gene: TRBV11-2
D gene: TRBD2
clone size: .
CDR3 protein: CASSLVGGAVDTQYF
CDR3 DNA: TGTGCCAGCAGCTTAGTCGGGGGGGCAGTAGATACGCAGTATTTT

J gene: TRBJ1-4
V gene: TRBV29-1
D gene: TRBD1
clone size: .
CDR3 protein: CSVSEGAGEKLFF
CDR3 DNA: TGCAGCGTATCAGAGGGGGCCGGGGAAAAACTGTTTTTT

J gene: TRBJ2-1
V gene: TRBV6-5
D gene: .
clone size: .
CDR3 protein: CASSYQGNNEQFF
CDR3 DNA: TGTGCCAGCAGTTACCAGGGAAACAATGAGCAGTTCTTC

J gene: TRBJ2-3
V gene: TRBV6-6
D gene: TRBD1
clone size: .
CDR3 protein: CASTEGSRGIGDTQYF
CDR3 DNA: TGTGCCAGCACCGAGGGGTCCAGGGGGATTGGAGATACGCAGTATTTT

J gene: TRBJ1-1
V gene: TRBV15
D gene: .
clone size: few
CDR3 protein: CATSLLTGETEAFF
CDR3 DNA: TGTGCCACCAGCCTATTAACCGGGGAGACTGAAGCTTTCTTT

J gene: TRBJ2-2
V gene: TRBV7-8
D gene: .
clone size: many
CDR3 protein: CASRNTNTGELFF
CDR3 DNA: TGTGCCAGCAGGAACACGAACACCGGGGAGCTGTTTTTT

J gene: TRBJ1-2
V gene: TRBV7-9
D gene: .
clone size: few
CDR3 protein: CASSLAIGPRPYGYTF
CDR3 DNA: TGTGCCAGCAGCTTAGCAATTGGCCCCCGGCCCTATGGCTACACCTTC

J gene: TRBJ2-2
V gene: TRBV14
D gene: .
clone size: once
CDR3 protein: CASSQDLYGELFF
CDR3 DNA: TGTGCCAGCAGCCAAGACCTCTACGGGGAGCTGTTTTTT

J gene: TRBJ1-5
V gene: TRBV20-1
D gene: .
clone size: many
CDR3 protein: CSARKGAEGKPQHF
CDR3 DNA: TGCAGTGCTAGAAAAGGGGCGGAGGGGAAGCCCCAGCATTTT

J gene: TRBJ2-7
V gene: TRBV12-3/TRBV12-4
D gene: TRBD1
clone size: few
CDR3 protein: CASSLGQGNDEQYF
CDR3 DNA: TGTGCCAGCAGTCTGGGACAGGGTAACGACGAGCAGTACTTC

J gene: TRBJ1-4
V gene: TRBV11-1
D gene: .
clone size: .
CDR3 protein: CASSSPPTGDEKLFF
CDR3 DNA: TGTGCCAGCAGCTCCCCACCGACTGGTGACGAAAAACTGTTTTTT

J gene: TRBJ2-7
V gene: TRBV10-3
D gene: .
clone size: .
CDR3 protein: CAISERYEQYF
CDR3 DNA: TGTGCCATCAGTGAACGCTACGAGCAGTACTTC

J gene: TRBJ2-3
V gene: TRBV5-5
D gene: TRBD1
clone size: .
CDR3 protein: CASSLAGQGGTDTQYF
CDR3 DNA: TGTGCCAGCAGCTTGGCCGGACAGGGAGGCACAGATACGCAGTATTTT

J gene: TRBJ2-5
V gene: TRBV5-4
D gene: TRBD2
clone size: .
CDR3 protein: CASSMAGGQETQYF
CDR3 DNA: TGTGCCAGCAGTATGGCGGGGGGCCAAGAGACCCAGTACTTC

J gene: TRBJ1-1
V gene: TRBV6-2/TRBV6-3
D gene: .
clone size: few
CDR3 protein: CASSYPRDGNTEAFF
CDR3 DNA: TGTGCCAGCAGTTACCCCCGGGACGGTAACACTGAAGCTTTCTTT

J gene: TRBJ1-6
V gene: TRBV7-3
D gene: .
clone size: few
CDR3 protein: CASSLTGGAVAPLHF
CDR3 DNA: TGTGCCAGCAGCTTAACGGGAGGGGCGGTGGCACCCCTCCACTTT

J gene: TRBJ2-6
V gene: TRBV6-2/TRBV6-3
D gene: .
clone size: .
CDR3 protein: CASTRYSGANVLTF
CDR3 DNA: TGTGCCAGCACCCGGTACTCGGGGGCCAACGTCCTGACTTTC

J gene: TRBJ2-4
V gene: TRBV20-1
D gene: .
clone size: .
CDR3 protein: CSAFLDSYKNIQYF
CDR3 DNA: TGCAGTGCTTTTCTCGACAGTTACAAAAACATTCAGTACTTC

J gene: TRBJ2-3
V gene: TRBV10-3
D gene: TRBD2
clone size: .
CDR3 protein: CAISLLGTSGTDTQYF
CDR3 DNA: TGTGCCATCAGCTTATTAGGGACTAGCGGCACAGATACGCAGTATTTT

J gene: TRBJ1-2
V gene: TRBV3-1
D gene: .
clone size: .
CDR3 protein: CASSQDQVGGYTF
CDR3 DNA: TGTGCCAGCAGCCAAGATCAAGTGGGGGGCTACACCTTC

J gene: TRBJ2-7
V gene: TRBV4-2
D gene: TRBD2
clone size: .
CDR3 protein: CASSPRAGAAYEQYF
CDR3 DNA: TGTGCCAGCAGCCCCAGAGCGGGGGCCGCCTACGAGCAGTACTTC

J gene: TRBJ1-2
V gene: TRBV27
D gene: .
clone size: .
CDR3 protein: CASSSPSKGKGGYTF
CDR3 DNA: TGTGCCAGCAGTTCTCCCTCCAAGGGGAAGGGTGGCTACACCTTC